This T cell receptor beta chain was recorded in a study of neoadjuvant anti-PD-1 for oral cavity cancer. Study overall: Patients mostly received three to four biweekly nivolumab doses at 3 mg/kg before surgery. Study-wide points: Higher pretreatment Treg/Th17 ratios tracked higher pretreatment blood clonality.

The CDR3 contains 13 residues. With 2 bases removed from V and 6 bases from J, the gap between germline ends came to 7 bases. Germline CDR1 KGHSH, CDR2 LQKENI. The patients had HPV-negative, locally advanced oral cavity squamous cell carcinoma. Blood cells were analyzed directly, without culture or expansion. This table comes from immunoSEQ multiplex PCR, and its TCRdb copy is limited to in-frame clones, with some not included. This repertoire shows 60,000 to 80,000 clones, under 85% found once; its top ten account for approximately 2.4%. This clone was counted once. Its cognate antigen is unknown. The receptor's source is a person aged 40 to 85 with oral cavity squamous cell carcinoma. The gene calls are TRBV18 and TRBJ2-2; D gene uncertain. Sequencing was performed on PBMCs, taken before nivolumab (anti-PD-1) treatment. This CDR3 reads CASSPTEPGELFF. CDR3 in DNA: TGTGCCAGCTCACCAACTGAGCCCGGGGAGCTGTTTTTT. The whole variable domain, remainder taken from reference TRBV18 and TRBJ2-2, is NAGVMQNPRHLVRRRGQEARLRCSPMKGHSHVYWYRQLPEEGLKFMVYLQKENIIDESGMPKERFSAEFPKEGPSILRIQQVVRGDSAAYFCASSPTEPGELFFGEGSRLTVL.